The 16 T cell receptor beta chains reported below all come from one sample, sequenced in a study of CD8 T cells in ankylosing spondylitis (dated by TCRdb to the late 2010s). Their recognized antigens are unknown. Summary of the overall study and its limitations: A TCR beta motif made up of roughly eight highly homologous amino acid variants appeared to be characteristic of blood from ankylosing spondylitis patients.

Library construction relied on 5' RACE. Sequencer: Illumina HiSeq 2500. TCRdb trimmed the raw reads at Q25, called clones with MiXCR and kept productive beta chains. Entries are consolidated by CDR3 protein sequence, retaining the most common genes and DNA. For this sample there are around 220,000 distinct CDR3 sequences; approximately 16% appear just once. Of the sample, approximately 46% is held by the ten largest clones. Material for sequencing was blood, either unsorted or a sorted T cell fraction (not recorded which). These receptors all stem from a male donor with ankylosing spondylitis.

This clonotype was detected only once. The CDR3 loop reads CASSSWDRERETQYF. CDR3 coding DNA: TGTGCCAGCAGTTCTTGGGACAGGGAGAGAGAGACCCAGTACTTC. The chain couples TRBV27 to TRBJ2-5; 9 bases are a match to TRBD1. The germline V gene encodes CDR1 MNHEY and CDR2 SMNVEV (reference sequence). V was pared by 4 bases and J by 4 bases, with 7 bases of the junction left unmatched. This CDR3 has 15 residues.

This clonotype was seen at least ten times. The rearrangement joins TRBV12-3 or TRBV12-4 to TRBJ1-1; D remains unclear. This CDR3 comprises 11 residues. Trimming stripped 4 bases from V and 10 bases from J, with 10 bases between. The CDR3 DNA reads as TGTGCCAGCAGTTATGGGGATTTAGCTTTCTTT. Its translation: CASSYGDLAFF.

There are a few counts of this clonotype. The chain couples TRBV5-1 to TRBJ2-4; 9 nucleotides match TRBD1. The CDR3 consists of 18 residues. CDR1 and CDR2 (germline): SGHRS, YFSETQ. Trimming took 5 bases from V and 0 from J; bases not matched to a gene: 12. The chain's CDR3 is CASSTNSTGGAAKNIQYF. The CDR3 DNA sequence: TGCGCCAGCAGTACTAACTCAACAGGGGGCGCAGCCAAAAACATTCAGTACTTC.

The V call is TRBV20-1, the J call TRBJ1-1, with unresolved D. There are 12 residues in the CDR3. Germline V gene sequence: CDR1 DFQATT, CDR2 SNEGSKA (reference sequence). V shed 5 bases and J shed 8 bases, with 15 bases lying between them. CDR3 bases: TGCAGTGCTTCGGACGGAATTGTCGAAGCTTTCTTT. Translating gives CSASDGIVEAFF.

CDR3 DNA: TGTGCCAGCACCGCTGTCCCCCAGGCCTATGGCTACACCTTC. This sequence encodes CASTAVPQAYGYTF. The chain joins TRBV12-3 or TRBV12-4 to TRBJ1-2, with D hard to call. The CDR3 runs to 14 residues. V lost 7 bases, J lost 4 bases, and 16 bases lay in between.

J is TRBJ2-7 and V is TRBV5-3, with D possibly matching TRBD2 (6 bases). TRBV5-3 is filed as an ORF, its function uncertain. This CDR3 is built from 15 residues. The ends were cut back, 0 bases at V and 3 bases at J, with 13 bases in the middle. The CDR3 region has the DNA TGTGCCAGAAGCTTGGAGGGCCGGAGGGACTACGAGCAGTACTTC. The encoded protein is CARSLEGRRDYEQYF.

The J gene is TRBJ1-2, the V gene TRBV13; 8 bases are a match to TRBD1. Trimming cost V 0 bases and J 7 bases; bases outside gene matches: 16. Per germline, CDR1 PRHDT and CDR2 FYEKMQ (reference sequence). The CDR3 spans 18 residues. The CDR3 nucleotides read TGTGCCAGCAGCTTAGGGAGGGACAGGATCCAAACGTTCGCTGGCTACACCTTC. Protein: CASSLGRDRIQTFAGYTF. Supplemented by reference TRBV13 and TRBJ1-2, the full variable domain reads AAGVIQSPRHLIKEKRETATLKCYPIPRHDTVYWYQQGPGQDPQFLISFYEKMQSDKGSIPDRFSAQQFSDYHSELNMSSLELGDSALYFCASSLGRDRIQTFAGYTFGSGTRLTVV.

This clonotype has more than one count but fewer than ten. V is TRBV6-1 and J is TRBJ1-1; 7 bases are shared with TRBD1. V was clipped by 5 bases and J by 2 bases; unmatched bases: 11. The CDR3 is 16 amino acids. The germline V gene encodes CDR1 MNHNS and CDR2 SASEGT. The CDR3: CASSPPPGTDNTEAFF. CDR3 nucleotide sequence: TGTGCCAGCAGTCCCCCCCCCGGGACAGATAACACTGAAGCTTTCTTT.

V gene TRBV5-6 combines with J gene TRBJ2-7, with D possibly being TRBD2 (7 bases). Germline CDR1 and CDR2: SGHDT and YYEEEE. V was shortened by 0 bases and J by 5 bases, with 15 bases between the two germline ends. This CDR3 contains 15 residues. The DNA of the CDR3 is TGTGCCAGCAGCTTGGGGGAGGGGCAGGGGAACGAGCAGTACTTC. This codes for CASSLGEGQGNEQYF.

The J gene is TRBJ2-5, the V gene TRBV6-2 or TRBV6-3, with D hard to call. The CDR3 consists of 13 residues. The ends were cut back, 1 base at V and 1 base at J, with 4 bases in the middle. CDR1 and CDR2 from the germline V gene are MNHEY and SVGEGT. CDR3 sequence (DNA): TGTGCCAGCAGTTACTTGGGCCAAGAGACCCAGTACTTC. Protein: CASSYLGQETQYF.

This clonotype came up a few times. The chain couples TRBV27 to TRBJ2-5, with D perhaps given as TRBD1 or TRBD2 (5 bases each). Germline-derived CDR1 and CDR2 are MNHEY and SMNVEV (reference sequence). Deletions cut 2 bases from V and 5 bases from J, with 12 bases between. There are 14 residues in the CDR3. The CDR3 DNA follows: TGTGCCAGCAGTTTAATCAGGGACGCGGAGACCCAGTACTTC. It encodes CASSLIRDAETQYF.

This clonotype was seen just once. V usage is TRBV19 and J usage is TRBJ2-7; D is unclear. The CDR3 totals 14 residues. V was cut by 0 bases and J by 2 bases, with 8 bases left in between. The germline CDR1 and CDR2 sequences are LNHDA and SQIVND (reference sequence). CDR3 sequence reads: CASSIDRYTYEQYF. CDR3 coding DNA: TGTGCCAGTAGTATAGATCGGTACACCTACGAGCAGTACTTC. Supplemented by reference TRBV19 and TRBJ2-7, the full variable domain reads DGGITQSPKYLFRKEGQNVTLSCEQNLNHDAMYWYRQDPGQGLRLIYYSQIVNDFQKGDIAEGYSVSREKKESFPLTVTSAQKNPTAFYLCASSIDRYTYEQYFGPGTRLTVT.

The rearrangement uses TRBV6-5 and TRBJ1-2; D is ambiguous. CDR1 MNHEY and CDR2 SVGAGI come from the germline V gene. This CDR3 is built from 13 residues. V lost 0 bases, J lost 2 bases, and 4 bases lay in between. Here the CDR3 DNA reads TGTGCCAGCAGTTACTCGGAGAACTATGGCTACACCTTC. Protein sequence: CASSYSENYGYTF.

In regard to this clonotype: A much larger clone lies a single base off, so this may be a read error. The chain combines TRBV5-1 with TRBJ1-5; D possibly corresponds to TRBD1 (5 bases). CDR1 is SGHRS, CDR2 YFSETQ, per germline. The CDR3 spans 14 residues. V was cut by 10 bases and J by 1 base, with 15 bases left in between. The CDR3 DNA reads TGCGCCTTCCCCAGGACACCCAGCAATCAGCCCCAGCATTTT. It specifies CAFPRTPSNQPQHF.

This clonotype was counted between two and nine times. The chain has TRBV5-1 and TRBJ2-5; 8 nucleotides match TRBD2. V shed 6 bases, J shed 2 bases, and the junction held 9 bases outside the gene matches. This CDR3 contains 15 residues. Germline V gene data show CDR1 as SGHRS and CDR2 as YFSETQ. CDR3 DNA sequence: TGCGCCAGCACCTTTGCGGGAGGCGTTCAAGAGACCCAGTACTTC. This gives the protein CASTFAGGVQETQYF.

DNA of the CDR3: TGCGCCAGGAATGGTCCAGGGATTAACACTGAAGCTTTCTTT. Translating it yields CARNGPGINTEAFF. The chain recombines TRBV10-2 with TRBJ1-1, with D perhaps matching TRBD1 (5 bases). The germline V gene encodes CDR1 WSHSY and CDR2 SAAADI. The CDR3 has 14 residues. Trimming shortened V by 9 bases and J by 2 bases, and 16 bases separated the two germline ends.